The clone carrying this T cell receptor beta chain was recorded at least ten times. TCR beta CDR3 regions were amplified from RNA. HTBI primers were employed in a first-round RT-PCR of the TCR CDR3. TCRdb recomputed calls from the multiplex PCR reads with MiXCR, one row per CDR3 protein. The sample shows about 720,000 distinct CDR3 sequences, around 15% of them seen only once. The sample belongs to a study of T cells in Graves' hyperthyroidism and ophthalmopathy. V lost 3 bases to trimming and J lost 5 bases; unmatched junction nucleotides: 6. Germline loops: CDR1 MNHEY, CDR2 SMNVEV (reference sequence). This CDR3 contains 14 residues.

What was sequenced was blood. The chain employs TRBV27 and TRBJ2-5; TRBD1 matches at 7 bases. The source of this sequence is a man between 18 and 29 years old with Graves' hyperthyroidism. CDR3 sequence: CASSFRDRVETQYF. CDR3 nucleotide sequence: TGTGCCAGCAGTTTCCGTGACAGGGTTGAGACCCAGTACTTC.